These 32 T cell receptor beta chains share one sample of origin, sequenced in a study of T cell changes during pregnancy in multiple sclerosis. Sequenced by immunoSEQ multiplex PCR; TCRdb stores in-frame clones only, minus some. The sample contains around 61,000 clones, 87% of which appear only once. The sequenced sample was peripheral blood from another person, used as feeder cells. Every receptor here comes from a human donor whose cells served as feeder cells for cultures in a pregnancy study.

The J gene is TRBJ2-2, the V gene TRBV5-6, with 7 bases that match TRBD2. Germline loops: CDR1 SGHDT, CDR2 YYEEEE. V shed 3 bases and J 0 bases; nucleotides not matched to a gene: 5. CDR3 length: 16 amino acids. CDR3 sequence: CASSWGGGANTGELFF. The CDR3 DNA sequence: TGTGCCAGCAGCTGGGGCGGGGGAGCGAACACCGGGGAGCTGTTTTTT. The variable domain in full, completed from reference TRBV5-6 and TRBJ2-2, reads DAGVTQSPTHLIKTRGQQVTLRCSPKSGHDTVSWYQQALGQGPQFIFQYYEEEERQRGNFPDRFSGHQFPNYSSELNVNALLLGDSALYLCASSWGGGANTGELFFGEGSRLTVL.

The rearrangement links TRBV7-6 to TRBJ2-3; perhaps D is TRBD1 or TRBD2 (5 bases each). V dropped 0 bases and J dropped 2 bases, with 9 bases sitting between them. In germline, CDR1 is SGHVS, CDR2 FNYEAQ. The CDR3 runs 15 residues. This chain's CDR3 is CASSLALGTTDTQYF. As DNA, the CDR3 is TGTGCCAGCAGCTTAGCGCTGGGGACCACAGATACGCAGTATTTT.

This clone has only one observation. V is TRBV7-2 and J is TRBJ1-5; D is possibly TRBD1 (5 bases). The V end was cut by 2 bases, the J end by 1 base, with 9 bases between. The CDR3 is 15 amino acids. Germline assignment: CDR1 SGHTA and CDR2 FQGNSA. The CDR3 sequence: CASSLLGGSNQPQHF. CDR3 bases: TGTGCCAGCAGCTTATTGGGGGGGAGCAATCAGCCCCAGCATTTT.

The chain carries TRBV5-1 and TRBJ1-5; D may be TRBD1 (5 bases). The CDR3 totals 15 residues. The V end was cut by 5 bases, the J end by 3 bases, with 15 bases between. Germline V gene data show CDR1 as SGHRS and CDR2 as YFSETQ. CDR3 sequence reads: CASSRGPEDNQPQHF. In DNA, the CDR3 is TGCGCCAGCAGTCGGGGCCCAGAGGACAATCAGCCCCAGCATTTT. The full variable domain, in which reference TRBV5-1 and TRBJ1-5 provide the parts outside the CDR3, is KAGVTQTPRYLIKTRGQQVTLSCSPISGHRSVSWYQQTPGQGLQFLFEYFSETQRNKGNFPGRFSGRQFSNSRSEMNVSTLELGDSALYLCASSRGPEDNQPQHFGDGTRLSIL.

The chain has TRBV2 and TRBJ1-5, with D tentatively TRBD1 (6 bases). With 9 bases removed from V and 9 bases from J, the gap between germline ends came to 12 bases. CDR3 length equals 11 residues. Germline V lookup: CDR1 SNHLY, CDR2 FYNNEI. DNA of the CDR3: TGTGCCAGTCAGGGGATGGGGCCCCAGCATTTT. This gives the protein CASQGMGPQHF.

This clone was picked up one time. This chain uses TRBV4-3 with TRBJ1-3, with 9 nucleotides matching TRBD1. Germline values: CDR1 LGHNA, CDR2 YSLEER. The CDR3 contains 15 residues. Trimming removed 4 bases from V and 2 bases from J; junction bases left unmatched: 3. CDR3 coding DNA: TGCGCCAGCAGCCCCCGGACAGGGGCTGGAAACACCATATATTTT. Translation gives CASSPRTGAGNTIYF.

In this sample, this clone turned up a few times. The chain carries TRBV19 and TRBJ2-7, with 7 nucleotides matching TRBD1. CDR1 is LNHDA and CDR2 is SQIVND in the germline V gene (reference sequence). The CDR3 length is 15 residues. Unmatched junction bases numbered 8, after V lost 5 bases and J lost 1 base. DNA of the CDR3: TGTGCCAGTAGTTCGACAGGGTCGAAGTCCTACGAGCAGTACTTC. Translation gives CASSSTGSKSYEQYF.

The chain carries TRBV19 and TRBJ1-1; D gene unclear. The CDR3 consists of 14 residues. The germline V and J ends were trimmed by 6 bases and 0 bases, with 11 bases remaining between them. Germline V gene lookup returns CDR1 LNHDA and CDR2 SQIVND (reference sequence). In nucleotides, the CDR3 is TGTGCCAGTAGATTGGTCGGGGTGAACACTGAAGCTTTCTTT. As protein: CASRLVGVNTEAFF.

The chain employs TRBV19 and TRBJ1-2; D unresolved. V was clipped by 0 bases and J by 8 bases, with 10 bases between them. The length of the CDR3 is 13 residues. Per germline, CDR1 LNHDA and CDR2 SQIVND (reference sequence). In nucleotides, the CDR3 is TGTGCCAGTAGTATAGAGTTGCGGAGAGGCTACACCTTC. Translating it yields CASSIELRRGYTF.

This clone was seen only once. The chain carries TRBV10-1 and TRBJ1-1; D is unclear. V was shortened by 0 bases and J by 1 base, with 18 bases between the two germline ends. Germline V gene lookup returns CDR1 WNHNN and CDR2 SYGVQD (reference sequence). The CDR3 is 18 amino acids. The DNA of the CDR3 is TGCGCCAGCAGTGAGTCTCCATGCGCTACAGCTTCGAACACTGAAGCTTTCTTT. It codes for CASSESPCATASNTEAFF.

V is TRBV19 and J is TRBJ2-7; TRBD1 matches at 7 bases. This CDR3 comprises 14 residues. J lost 0 bases, V lost 5 bases, and 4 bases had no gene match. Germline lookup yields CDR1 LNHDA and CDR2 SQIVND (reference sequence). CDR3 sequence: CASSPRDSSYEQYF. Written as DNA, the CDR3 is TGTGCCAGTAGTCCCCGGGACAGCTCCTACGAGCAGTACTTC.

The chain couples TRBV13 to TRBJ1-6, with D tentatively TRBD1 (6 bases). V was cut by 3 bases and J by 5 bases, with 11 bases left in between. Germline V gene lookup returns CDR1 PRHDT and CDR2 FYEKMQ (reference sequence). The CDR3 contains 15 residues. The CDR3 nucleotides read TGTGCCAGCAGCTTCACAAGGGGGAATAATTCACCCCTCCACTTT. Translation: CASSFTRGNNSPLHF.

V is TRBV29-1 and J is TRBJ1-1; TRBD1 matches 7 bases. CDR3 length equals 12 residues. J was trimmed by 2 bases and V by 7 bases; bases with no gene match: 4. Germline CDR1 reads SQVTM; CDR2 reads ANQGSEA. The CDR3 sequence: CSGGQINTEAFF. The CDR3 nucleotides are TGCAGCGGGGGACAGATAAACACTGAAGCTTTCTTT.

The rearrangement links TRBV28 to TRBJ2-1, with a weak D call TRBD1 (6 bases). The CDR3 runs to 15 residues. The V end lost 3 bases, the J end lost 8 bases, and 17 bases lay between the germline ends. CDR1 is MDHEN, CDR2 SYDVKM, per germline. The chain's CDR3 is CASSFGAGVGDEQFF. The CDR3 region has the DNA TGTGCCAGCAGTTTCGGGGCAGGGGTCGGGGATGAGCAGTTCTTC.

The V and J genes are TRBV7-9 and TRBJ2-5; 7 bases agree with TRBD2. Per germline, CDR1 SEHNR and CDR2 FQNEAQ (reference sequence). Trimming removed 5 bases from V and 5 bases from J; junction bases left unmatched: 17. This CDR3 region has 17 residues. CDR3 bases: TGTGCCAGCAGCACTCCTACCCGGGAACTAGCGTCCGAGACCCAGTACTTC. Protein sequence: CASSTPTRELASETQYF.

The rearrangement uses TRBV10-3 and TRBJ2-5; D call uncertain. CDR1 ENHRY and CDR2 SYGVKD come from the germline V gene. The CDR3 runs 13 residues. Trimming removed 0 bases at V and 4 bases at J, with 6 bases between. The CDR3 region is CAISESKIETQYF. The CDR3 DNA reads TGTGCCATCAGTGAGTCTAAAATAGAGACCCAGTACTTC.

The V gene is TRBV25-1, the J gene TRBJ1-1; a possible D gene is TRBD1 (6 bases). CDR1 is MGHDK, CDR2 SYGVNS, per germline. The CDR3 is 14 residues long. Trimming removed 2 bases at V and 5 bases at J, with 12 bases between. The CDR3 nucleotides are TGTGCCAGCAGTGAACAGGGGTTGAGGACTGAAGCTTTCTTT. Protein product: CASSEQGLRTEAFF.

The count of this clone is one. This chain links TRBV21-1 with TRBJ2-2; no check of the table's D call, TRBD1, against the DNA was made. TRBV21-1 is an annotated pseudogene. This CDR3 is built from 18 residues. This CDR3 is CASSKDRTVLGNTGELFF. The CDR3 DNA reads TGTGCCAGCAGCAAAGACAGGACAGTCCTAGGGAACACCGGGGAGCTGTTTTTT.

CDR3 amino acids: CASSSTQGGNSPLHF. The CDR3 DNA reads as TGCGCCAGCAGCTCGACTCAGGGGGGAAATTCACCCCTCCACTTT. This chain connects TRBV5-1 to TRBJ1-6, with 7 bases aligning to TRBD1. V was clipped by 3 bases and J by 7 bases; unmatched bases: 7. Germline lookup yields CDR1 SGHRS and CDR2 YFSETQ. This CDR3 has 15 residues.

This chain joins TRBV28 and TRBJ2-5; D unclear. CDR1 and CDR2 from the germline V gene are MDHEN and SYDVKM. V was shortened by 4 bases and J by 5 bases, with 11 bases between the two germline ends. The CDR3 sequence is 13 residues long. CDR3 protein: CASSSRTVETQYF. The CDR3 nucleotides read TGTGCCAGCAGTTCGAGAACAGTTGAGACCCAGTACTTC. Full variable domain (outside the CDR3, taken from reference TRBV28 and TRBJ2-5): DVKVTQSSRYLVKRTGEKVFLECVQDMDHENMFWYRQDPGLGLRLIYFSYDVKMKEKGDIPEGYSVSREKKERFSLILESASTNQTSMYLCASSSRTVETQYFGPGTRLLVL.

The chain couples TRBV19 to TRBJ2-3; a possible D gene is TRBD1 (6 bases). Looked up from germline, CDR1 is LNHDA and CDR2 is SQIVND (reference sequence). Trimming left V 1 base short and J 6 bases short, with 11 bases between. The CDR3 has 14 amino acids. Here the CDR3 reads CASSIVPRGDTQYF. In nucleotides, the CDR3 is TGTGCCAGTAGTATAGTCCCAAGGGGGGATACGCAGTATTTT.

The CDR3 protein is CASSLDINTDTQYF. The CDR3 DNA sequence: TGTGCCAGCAGTTTGGACATAAACACAGATACGCAGTATTTT. The chain employs TRBV11-1 and TRBJ2-3; a weak D match, TRBD1 (5 bases). Germline V gene sequence: CDR1 SGHAT, CDR2 FQDESV (reference sequence). The CDR3 has 14 residues. V was pared by 6 bases and J by 2 bases, with 12 bases between.

The chain uses TRBV28 and TRBJ2-3; no firm D call. V was cut by 5 bases and J by 1 base, with 19 bases left in between. CDR1 MDHEN and CDR2 SYDVKM come from the germline V gene. The CDR3 runs 17 residues. The CDR3 region has the DNA TGTGCCAGCAGTCCCCCGGACGGAGTTTTGGGCACAGATACGCAGTATTTT. Protein: CASSPPDGVLGTDTQYF.

This chain links TRBV5-1 with TRBJ2-2, with TRBD1 matching over 10 bases. V was clipped by 3 bases and J by 4 bases; unmatched bases: 6. Germline-derived CDR1 and CDR2 are SGHRS and YFSETQ. This CDR3 is 16 amino acids long. In DNA, the CDR3 is TGCGCCAGCAGCTCCCAGGGACAGGGGACCACCGGGGAGCTGTTTTTT. Residues: CASSSQGQGTTGELFF.

This sequence joins TRBV30 and TRBJ2-1; 7 bases agree with TRBD1. Trimming removed 1 base from V and 5 bases from J; junction bases left unmatched: 5. Germline CDR1 reads GTSNPN; CDR2 reads SVGIG (reference sequence). This CDR3 is 14 amino acids long. The CDR3: CAWSGGQLDNEQFF. CDR3 sequence (DNA): TGTGCCTGGAGTGGGGGACAGCTCGACAATGAGCAGTTCTTC.

The gene calls are TRBV6-1 and TRBJ2-1; D call uncertain. The CDR3 spans 17 residues. The ends were cut back, 1 base at V and 0 bases at J, with 13 bases in the middle. Germline CDR1 reads MNHNS; CDR2 reads SASEGT. CDR3 protein: CASSEERAPSSYNEQFF. The CDR3 coding sequence is TGTGCCAGCAGTGAAGAAAGGGCCCCTAGCTCCTACAATGAGCAGTTCTTC.

The chain combines TRBV19 with TRBJ1-2; D is possibly TRBD1 (5 bases). Germline CDR1 LNHDA, CDR2 SQIVND (reference sequence). The length of the CDR3 is 14 residues. The V end lost 3 bases, the J end lost 5 bases, and 13 bases lay between the germline ends. CDR3 nucleotide sequence: TGTGCCAGTAGTATCTGGGGGAATGAATATGGCTACACCTTC. Translated: CASSIWGNEYGYTF.

This clone was seen just once. The chain has TRBV11-2 and TRBJ2-3; D is uncertain. The CDR3 contains 12 residues. Trimming pared 1 base from V and 4 bases from J, leaving 3 bases between. The germline V gene encodes CDR1 SGHAT and CDR2 FQNNGV. The CDR3 DNA reads TGTGCCAGCAGCTTAGTCTCAGATACGCAGTATTTT. Protein sequence: CASSLVSDTQYF.

The chain links TRBV29-1 to TRBJ2-1; either TRBD1 or TRBD2 may supply D (5 bases each). Trimming removed 0 bases from V and 7 bases from J, with 19 bases in between. The CDR3 runs to 16 residues. Germline CDR1 is SQVTM and CDR2 is ANQGSEA. The CDR3 reads CSVEDPWDGTGNEQFF. In nucleotides, the CDR3 is TGCAGCGTTGAAGATCCCTGGGACGGAACTGGGAATGAGCAGTTCTTC.

The chain employs TRBV13 and TRBJ1-1; TRBD1 might be the D (6 bases). V shed 5 bases and J shed 0 bases, with 13 bases lying between them. The CDR3 totals 15 residues. From germline, CDR1 is PRHDT and CDR2 FYEKMQ (reference sequence). The CDR3 nucleotides read TGTGCCAGCAGCCCCCCGACAGGCCTGAACACTGAAGCTTTCTTT. It encodes CASSPPTGLNTEAFF.

CDR3 amino acids: CAWSLDSYTEAFF. CDR3 bases: TGTGCCTGGAGCCTTGACAGTTACACTGAAGCTTTCTTT. V is TRBV30 and J is TRBJ1-1; weak D call: TRBD1 (5 bases). V shed 3 bases and J shed 3 bases, with 11 bases lying between them. The germline gives CDR1 GTSNPN, CDR2 SVGIG (reference sequence). The CDR3 length is 13 residues.

The chain joins TRBV28 to TRBJ1-5; 7 bases are a match to TRBD1. V was pared by 1 base and J by 4 bases, with 7 bases of the junction left unmatched. Germline lookup yields CDR1 MDHEN and CDR2 SYDVKM. The length of the CDR3 is 16 residues. The CDR3 bases are TGTGCCAGCAGTTTATTGGAGGGGGCAGGGAATCAGCCCCAGCATTTT. It codes for CASSLLEGAGNQPQHF.